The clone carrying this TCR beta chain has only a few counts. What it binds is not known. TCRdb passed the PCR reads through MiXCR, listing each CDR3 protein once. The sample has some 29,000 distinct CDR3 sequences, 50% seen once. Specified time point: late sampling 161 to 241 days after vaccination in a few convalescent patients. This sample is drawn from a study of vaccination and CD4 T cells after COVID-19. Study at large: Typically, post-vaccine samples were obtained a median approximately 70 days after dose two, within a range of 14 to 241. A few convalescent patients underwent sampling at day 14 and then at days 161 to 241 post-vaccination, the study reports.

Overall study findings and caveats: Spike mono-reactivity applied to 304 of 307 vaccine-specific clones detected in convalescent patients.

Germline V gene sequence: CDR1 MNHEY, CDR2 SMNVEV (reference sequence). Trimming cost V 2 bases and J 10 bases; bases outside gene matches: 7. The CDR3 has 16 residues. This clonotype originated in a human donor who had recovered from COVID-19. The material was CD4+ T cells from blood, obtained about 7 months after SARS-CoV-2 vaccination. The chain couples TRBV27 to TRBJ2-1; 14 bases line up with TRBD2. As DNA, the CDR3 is TGTGCCAGCAGTTTAACGACTAGCGGGAGGGCCAGGGAGCAGTTCTTC. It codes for CASSLTTSGRAREQFF.